This T cell receptor beta chain is from a study of identical twins. Addition of a universal primer site occurred through template switching, and cDNA carried unique molecular identifiers. In TCRdb, the 5' RACE reads were re-called with MiXCR into one record per CDR3 protein. The sample records some 500,000 distinct CDR3 sequences, more than 13% being singletons. The CDR3 has 16 residues. V lost 2 bases and J lost 1; bases outside the gene matches: 5. CDR1 is LGHNA, CDR2 YNFKEQ, per germline. The sample was also reused in another study, on yellow fever vaccine responses in identical twins. Per that study: Reportedly, the T cell response mounted by twins to vaccine seemed partly convergent, partly personalized.

The TCR comes from a woman younger than 35 in good health. The sequencing sample was made of CD4+ T cells sorted from blood. The chain has TRBV4-2 and TRBJ2-7, with 10 bases fitting TRBD2. For the CDR3, the DNA is TGTGCCAGCAGCCAACCTAGCGGGGGCCGATCCTACGAGCAGTACTTC. As protein: CASSQPSGGRSYEQYF.